This TCR beta chain was identified during a study of T-cell reconstitution after alpha-beta-depleted transplantation in children. There are many counts of this clonotype. V was clipped by 3 bases and J by 8 bases; unmatched bases: 16. This CDR3 spans 17 amino acids. From germline, CDR1 is SGHNT and CDR2 YYREEE (reference sequence). Unique molecular identifiers were used in preparing the TCRbeta library. TCRdb re-called the PCR reads with MiXCR, one entry per CDR3 protein. The table records approximately 400,000 distinct CDR3 sequences, approximately 11% of them present only once. The TCR comes from a human donor who donated a stem cell graft to a child with acute myeloid leukemia. V is TRBV5-4 and J is TRBJ2-1, with TRBD1 identical over 8 bases. The sequences come from PBMCs from the stem cell graft donor, collected from the stem cell graft. In DNA, the CDR3 is TGTGCCAGCAGCTCGTCGTTGTTCAACAGGGGGAAGGATGAGCAGTTCTTC. Amino acid sequence: CASSSSLFNRGKDEQFF.